This TCR beta chain was identified in a study of T cell repertoires in cytomegalovirus infection. Overall study: Both a matching HLA type and CMV infection were indicated by public TCR beta signatures.

Trimming pared 6 bases from V and 8 bases from J, leaving 13 bases between. The CDR3 runs 13 residues. Germline CDR1 and CDR2: MNHEY and SMNVEV (reference sequence). TCRdb used MiXCR to reprocess the reads, holding one entry per CDR3 protein. The table records about 180,000 distinct CDR3 sequences, about 20% of them present only once. This clonotype was counted a few times. The antigen is unknown. The source of this sequence is a human donor in good health (CMV status not recorded). Some clones in this sample may be carry-over from other donors' samples. The specimen comprised CD8+ T cells from cultured PBMCs, sampled from culture after CMV antigen stimulation. The rearrangement uses TRBV27 and TRBJ1-4; TRBD1 might be the D (5 bases). The CDR3 nucleotides are TGTGCCAGCAGCCCCAGGGCGGGAGAAAAACTGTTTTTT. This codes for CASSPRAGEKLFF.